This section outlines one TCR beta chain sequence together with its context. Its cognate antigen is unknown. Germline CDR1 reads LNHDA; CDR2 reads SQIVND (reference sequence). Deletions cut 5 bases from V and 6 bases from J, with 17 bases between. The CDR3 is 15 residues long. These data belong to a study of cytomegalovirus exposure and HLA in healthy donors. Across the whole study: The roughly 120 validation repertoires matched the roughly 700 first-cohort repertoires in platform, a later analysis reported. Findings of the study overall: Accounts indicate the classifier identified cytomegalovirus status with strong specificity and sensitivity. The study put under 200 TCR beta chains on its list as cytomegalovirus-associated. Most TCR sequences showed up rarely, but some public TCRs showed up in many donors.

The protocol was immunoSEQ multiplex PCR, while the TCRdb copy is restricted to in-frame clones and leaves out a portion. The table lists some 140,000 clones, 86% of them singletons. The gene calls are TRBV19 and TRBJ1-5; D remains unclear. The TCR sequence derives from a human donor in good health. The source material was PBMCs. CDR3 residues: CASSATRNPGQPQHF. The DNA for the CDR3 is TGTGCCAGTAGTGCGACTCGTAACCCCGGTCAGCCCCAGCATTTT.